This T cell receptor (beta chain) came from a study of shared clonotypes between healthy human individuals (dated by TCRdb to 2018 to 2021). Regarding the research as a whole: The cohort comprised a couple of women and a few men aged 18 to 49 years. For each donor, CD4 naive and CD4 memory were each run on three plates, CD8 naive on two plates, and CD8 memory on one plate. To estimate repertoire size and how much clonotype sharing occurs between individuals, the study deeply sequenced the blood TCR repertoires of roughly 5 healthy adults. Different laboratories and diverse techniques were used to prepare libraries and sequence TCR repertoires, to increase sequencing depth and limit assay-specific biases. Per donor, leukapheresis produced somewhere between about 0.85 and 10 billion PBMCs.

This clone was detected a few times. The target of this receptor is not known. Nothing much larger sits one base from this clone, and base qualities are not available. In the germline V gene, CDR1 corresponds to SGHTA and CDR2 to FQGNSA. Trimming leaves V shorter by 1 base and J shorter by 4 bases, with the junction holding 17 bases beyond the gene matches. The CDR3 contains 19 residues, cysteine and phenylalanine counted. Only CDR3 DNA remains: 57 bases, in frame from the first base. Using the deep immunoSEQ assay, TCR CDR3 regions were amplified from genomic DNA by multiplex PCR. Extracted genomic DNA from each cell subset was distributed evenly across all wells of several immunoSEQ 96-well plates, and each plate was treated as a replicate. Each replicate PCR for sorted subsets received around 200 ng genomic DNA, equal to about 30,000 T cell genomes. The purified libraries were quantified using a Qubit 3.0 fluorometer, sized with a Bioanalyzer 2100, and then quantified again using the KAPA Library Quantification kit. Every immunoSEQ 96-well plate was sequenced on a separate single-read 150-cycle Illumina NextSeq 550 flow cell. The source study handled its data this way. The immunoSEQ output contained only junctional sequences without quality scores, so filtering could not match that applied to full-length reads. To assign V/J genes and CDR3, sequences were annotated against IMGT germline references using PyIR, a Python wrapper for IgBLAST v1.9. Reads were removed for weak V/J assignments (E-value above 1e-6), missing CDR3, stop codons, out-of-frame junctions, or ambiguous translated residues. V3J clonotypes were defined by identical inferred V gene, J gene, and CDR3 amino acid sequence. The percentage overlap between two repertoires was calculated by dividing the number of shared unique clonotypes by the size of the smaller repertoire. RTK rarefaction, the Chao1 estimator, and Recon v2.1 estimates of unobserved clonotypes were used to assess repertoire richness. For all TCRbeta clonotypes obtained by the gDNA method from a few donors, generation probabilities were computed with OLGA. The table was pulled from immuneACCESS by TCRdb, which kept in-frame rearrangements only. Such tables lose some clones; where checked, under half of the loss comes from unresolved V genes, and the rest has no known cause. D and trimming come from the DNA, and the V and J calls and clone size come from that table. The sample profile shows over 850,000 clones; roughly 74% of them were found once. The ten largest clonotypes hold under 0.6% of the sample.

Healthy HIV-negative adults with no recently reported acute infections or vaccinations were included as donors. Only Caucasian adults living in Nashville, Tennessee, USA were represented among the donors. CD4+ T cells were enriched through magnetic negative selection, after which naive cells were positively selected on CD45RA and the remaining negative fraction served as the memory subset. After blood collection by leukapheresis, PBMCs were isolated using Ficoll-Histopaque density gradient centrifugation and then cryopreserved in the vapor phase of liquid nitrogen. Purity and quantity of every magnetically sorted T cell population were checked by analytical flow cytometry. Genomic DNA was isolated from every sorted fraction and measured by UV absorbance on a Nanodrop 2000c. General conclusions and limits of the study: Because the study included only a small number of donors, the genetic and exposure-history diversity represented was limited. Compared with non-shared clonotypes, clonotypes shared by all four sorted-subset donors had higher generation probabilities. Based on pairwise subsampling, the degree of clonotype sharing among donors was expected to be affected by sequencing depth. Incomplete sequencing was indicated by rarefaction of sorted-subset datasets, despite the large sequencing depth. Only blood was sampled, and tissue TCR repertoires likely differ from those in blood. Naive subsets generally had larger estimated clonotype richness than memory subsets. When a handful of donors were compared, the shared fraction of clonotypes was about 5.5% for naive CD4, about 4% for naive CD8, 2.3% for memory CD4, and less than 0.45% for memory CD8.

The rearranged chain carries TRBV7-2 and TRBJ2-3; 7 bases in the junction line up with TRBD2. The TCR was taken from a man younger than 30 in good health. Some clones in this sample may be carry-over from other donors' samples. The sample comprised memory CD4+ T cells from PBMCs. This specimen's cell subset or site label, interpreted: CD45RA-negative fraction. CDR3 reads: CASSLVASGSHLWADTQYF. The nucleotide sequence reads as follows: TGTGCCAGCAGCTTAGTGGCTAGCGGTTCTCATCTCTGGGCAGATACGCAGTATTTT.